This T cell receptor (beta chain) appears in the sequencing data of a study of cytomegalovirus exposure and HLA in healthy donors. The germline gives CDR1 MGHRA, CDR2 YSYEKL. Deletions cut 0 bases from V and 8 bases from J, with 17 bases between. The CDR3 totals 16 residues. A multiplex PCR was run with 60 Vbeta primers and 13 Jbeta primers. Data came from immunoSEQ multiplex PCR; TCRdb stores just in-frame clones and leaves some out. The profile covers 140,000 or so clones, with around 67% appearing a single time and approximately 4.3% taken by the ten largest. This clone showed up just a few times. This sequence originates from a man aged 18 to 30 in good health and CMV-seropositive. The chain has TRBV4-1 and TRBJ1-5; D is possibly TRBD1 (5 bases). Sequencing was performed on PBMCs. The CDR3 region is CASSQEMRTWGEPQHF. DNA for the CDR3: TGCGCCAGCAGCCAAGAAATGAGGACATGGGGGGAGCCCCAGCATTTT.